This T cell receptor (beta chain) comes out of a study of CD8 T cells in Susac syndrome (dated by TCRdb to the late 2010s). With regard to the full study: The study used repertoire sequencing to test whether antigen drove CD8+ T cell activation and differentiation in Susac syndrome. Study-wide conclusions, independent of this receptor: The study acknowledged that relatively few individuals were included in the TCR sequencing and HLA analysis.

RNA was extracted with the RNeasy kit and about 0.5 to 1 ug was reverse transcribed using random hexamers. TCR beta CDR3 regions were amplified with the immunoSEQ multiplex PCR assay covering 54 Vbeta and 13 Jbeta segments. PCR amplification bias was corrected using a synthetic template baseline for primer optimization and computational correction. The source study handled its data this way. Reads were annotated to V, D and J genes per IMGT and analyzed with immunoSEQ Analyzer, keeping only productive sequences. Clonality was calculated as one minus the Shannon entropy normalized by log2 of the number of productive unique sequences. For each patient and control, public and private clones were evaluated within the 100 most prevalent clones. A clone was defined as Susac-specific if it was absent from the healthy and MS cohorts, from roughly 1,000 published viral clones and from other ImmuneACCESS disease sequences. In-frame beta chains were kept once TCRdb had trimmed the public reads at Q25 with fastp and called clones with MiXCR. Every CDR3 protein is listed once, alongside the most common genes and DNA of its rows. The V and J calls come from TCRdb's annotation, not from the publication. The sample table records approximately 150,000 distinct CDR3 sequences; 94% of these occur just once. 0.084% of the sample rests with the top ten.

Peripheral blood CD8+ and CD4+ T cells from healthy donors, Susac syndrome patients and multiple sclerosis patients were profiled by high-throughput TCR beta sequencing. The healthy donors served as controls matched for age and sex. Bulk CD8+ and CD4+ T cells were purified by magnetic negative isolation, whereas CD8+ TEMRA cells were enriched by FACS. Blood was drawn into EDTA tubes, processed within 24 hours, and PBMCs were isolated by density gradient centrifugation. PBMCs destined for TCR sequencing were cryopreserved in liquid nitrogen and later thawed in a 37 °C water bath. A purity of at least 90% was achieved for sorted or isolated CD4+, CD8+ and CD8+ TEMRA cells. In the case of this clonotype: Its antigen is currently not known. It has no much larger one-base neighbor in the sample; base qualities were not kept.

The CDR3, cysteine through phenylalanine, is 15 amino acids long. Of the read, only the CDR3 DNA is kept; its 45 bases are in frame from base 1. The V end loses 6 bases and the J end loses 3 bases, and a stretch of 18 bases separates them. Sequenced material: CD4+ T cells from PBMCs. The receptor's source is a human donor in good health. This chain joins TRBV12-3 or TRBV12-4 to TRBJ2-7, and perhaps TRBD2 as D gene, on 7 matching bases. The sequenced DNA is TGTGCCAGCAGCCCATTGGGCGGGGGCCGCTACGAGCAGTACTTC. It translates as CASSPLGGGRYEQYF.